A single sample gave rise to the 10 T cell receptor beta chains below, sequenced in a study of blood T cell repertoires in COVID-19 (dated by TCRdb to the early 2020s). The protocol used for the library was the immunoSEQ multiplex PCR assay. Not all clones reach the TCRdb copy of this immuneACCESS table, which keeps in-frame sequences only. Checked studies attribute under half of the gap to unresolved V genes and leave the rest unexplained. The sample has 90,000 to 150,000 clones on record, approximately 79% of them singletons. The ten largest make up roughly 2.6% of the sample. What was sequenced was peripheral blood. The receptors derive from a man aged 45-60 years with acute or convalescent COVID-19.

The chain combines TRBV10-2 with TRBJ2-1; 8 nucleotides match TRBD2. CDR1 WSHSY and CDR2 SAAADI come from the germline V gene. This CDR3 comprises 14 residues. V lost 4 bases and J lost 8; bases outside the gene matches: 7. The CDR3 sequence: CASSGVGGAYEQFF. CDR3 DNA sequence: TGCGCCAGCAGTGGGGTCGGGGGGGCGTATGAGCAGTTCTTC.

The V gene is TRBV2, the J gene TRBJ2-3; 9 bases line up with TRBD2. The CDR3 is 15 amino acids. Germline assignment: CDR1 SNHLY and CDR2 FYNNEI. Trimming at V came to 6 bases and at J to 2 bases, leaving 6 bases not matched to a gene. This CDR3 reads CASRRLAETTDTQYF. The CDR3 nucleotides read TGTGCCAGCAGGAGACTAGCGGAGACCACAGATACGCAGTATTTT.

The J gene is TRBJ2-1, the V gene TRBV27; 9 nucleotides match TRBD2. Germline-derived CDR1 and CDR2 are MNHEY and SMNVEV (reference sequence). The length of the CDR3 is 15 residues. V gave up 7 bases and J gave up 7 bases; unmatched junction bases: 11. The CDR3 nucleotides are TGTGCCAGCACCGTAGGGACTAGCTTGGGAAATGAGCAGTTCTTC. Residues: CASTVGTSLGNEQFF.

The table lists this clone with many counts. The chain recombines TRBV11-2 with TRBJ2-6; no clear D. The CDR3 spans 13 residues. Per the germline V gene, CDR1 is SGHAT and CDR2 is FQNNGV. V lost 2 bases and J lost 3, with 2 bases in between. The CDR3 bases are TGTGCCAGCAGCTTATATGGGGCCAACGTCCTGACTTTC. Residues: CASSLYGANVLTF.

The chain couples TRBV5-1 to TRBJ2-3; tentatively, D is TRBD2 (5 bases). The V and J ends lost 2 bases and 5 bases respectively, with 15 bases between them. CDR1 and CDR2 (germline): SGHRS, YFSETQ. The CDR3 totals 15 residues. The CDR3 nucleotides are TGCGCCAGCAGCTTTGGACTGGGATCAATAGATACGCAGTATTTT. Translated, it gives CASSFGLGSIDTQYF.

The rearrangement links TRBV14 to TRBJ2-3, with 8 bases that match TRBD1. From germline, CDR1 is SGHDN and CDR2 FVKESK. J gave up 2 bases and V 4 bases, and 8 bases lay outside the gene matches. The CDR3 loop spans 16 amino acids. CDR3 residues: CASSLRDRRSTDTQYF. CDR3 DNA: TGTGCCAGCAGCCTACGGGACAGGAGATCCACAGATACGCAGTATTTT.

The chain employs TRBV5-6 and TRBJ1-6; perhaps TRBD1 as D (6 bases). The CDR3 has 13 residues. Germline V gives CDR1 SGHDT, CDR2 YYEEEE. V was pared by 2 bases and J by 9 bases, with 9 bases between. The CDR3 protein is CASSFTGRSPLHF. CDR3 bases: TGTGCCAGCAGCTTTACAGGGCGTTCACCCCTCCACTTT.

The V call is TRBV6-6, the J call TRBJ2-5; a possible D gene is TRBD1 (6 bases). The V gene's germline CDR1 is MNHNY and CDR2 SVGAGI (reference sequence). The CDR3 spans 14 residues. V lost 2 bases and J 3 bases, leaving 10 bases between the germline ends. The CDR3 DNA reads TGTGCCAGCAGTTACAACAGGGTTGAAGAGACCCAGTACTTC. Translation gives CASSYNRVEETQYF.

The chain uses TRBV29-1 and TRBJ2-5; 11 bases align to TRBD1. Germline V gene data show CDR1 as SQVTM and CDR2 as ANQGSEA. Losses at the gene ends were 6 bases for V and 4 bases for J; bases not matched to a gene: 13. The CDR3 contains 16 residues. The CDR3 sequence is CSVAPTFGTGGETQYF. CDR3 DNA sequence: TGCAGCGTGGCCCCCACCTTTGGGACAGGGGGAGAGACCCAGTACTTC.

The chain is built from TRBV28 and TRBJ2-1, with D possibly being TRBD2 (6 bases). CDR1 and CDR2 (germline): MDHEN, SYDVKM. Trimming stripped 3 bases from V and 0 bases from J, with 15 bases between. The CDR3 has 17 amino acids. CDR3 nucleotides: TGTGCCAGCAGTTTCCCCCTAGCGAGGTACTCCTACAATGAGCAGTTCTTC. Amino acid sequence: CASSFPLARYSYNEQFF.